The sequence of this T cell receptor (beta chain) was determined in a study of radiotherapy plus CTLA-4 blockade in lung cancer. Overall study results and limits: The study found tumor-derived TCR clones expanded in blood after radiotherapy plus ipilimumab.

In regard to this clone: Its antigen is unidentified.

The method was immunoSEQ multiplex PCR; TCRdb's version includes in-frame clones alone and lacks a portion of them. The data hold about 78,000 clones, with around 85% observed a single time. Between the trimmed V and J ends, which lost 7 bases and 1 base, there was a span of 11 bases. CDR3 size: 14 residues. Germline CDR1 and CDR2: MDHEN and SYDVKM. The rearrangement uses TRBV28 and TRBJ2-1; TRBD1 is a possible D gene (6 bases). The specimen comprised peripheral blood, sampled from a patient treated with radiotherapy plus ipilimumab. This TCR derives from a human donor with non-small cell lung cancer who had a partial response to radiotherapy plus ipilimumab. The CDR3 coding sequence is TGTGCCAGCACCGAGGGGGATTCCTACAATGAGCAGTTCTTC. This encodes CASTEGDSYNEQFF.